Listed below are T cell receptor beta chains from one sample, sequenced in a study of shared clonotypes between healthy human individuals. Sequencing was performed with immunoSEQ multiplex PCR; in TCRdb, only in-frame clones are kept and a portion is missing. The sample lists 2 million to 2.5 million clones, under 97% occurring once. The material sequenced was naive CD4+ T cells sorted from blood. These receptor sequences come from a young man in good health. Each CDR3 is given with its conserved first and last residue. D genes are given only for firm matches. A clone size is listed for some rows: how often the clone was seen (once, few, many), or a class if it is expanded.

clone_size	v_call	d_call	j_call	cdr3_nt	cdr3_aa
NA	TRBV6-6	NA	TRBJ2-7	TGTGCCAGCACCCCGGACGGTCGCTCCTACGAGCAGTACTTC	CASTPDGRSYEQYF
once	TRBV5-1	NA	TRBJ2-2	TGCGCCAGCAGCTTGGTAGCTGGGTTCCCCGGGGAGCTGTTTTTT	CASSLVAGFPGELFF
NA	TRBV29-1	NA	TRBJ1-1	TGCAGCGTTGAAGGACGCTTGAACACTGAAGCTTTCTTT	CSVEGRLNTEAFF
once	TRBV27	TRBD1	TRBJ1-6	TGTGCCAGCAGTCCTAGGGGACAGGGAGGGTATAATTCACCCCTCCACTTT	CASSPRGQGGYNSPLHF
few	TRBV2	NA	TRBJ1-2	TGTGCCAGCAGAGCGGACCCTAACTATGGCTACACCTTC	CASRADPNYGYTF
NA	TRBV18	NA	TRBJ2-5	TGTGCCAGCTCACCATTGGCGGGACTCCAAGAGACCCAGTACTTC	CASSPLAGLQETQYF
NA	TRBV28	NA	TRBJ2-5	TGTGCCAGCAACGTGGGGGGCGCGTTAAGGGAGACCCAGTACTTC	CASNVGGALRETQYF
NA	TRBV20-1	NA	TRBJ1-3	TGCAGTGCTAACTCTGGAAACACCATATATTTT	CSANSGNTIYF
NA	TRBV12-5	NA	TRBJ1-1	TGTGCTAGTGGTTTGATTCTCGGTGAGAACACTGAAGCTTTCTTT	CASGLILGENTEAFF
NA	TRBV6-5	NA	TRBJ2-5	TGTGCCAGCACAAGGGGTCGCCAAGAGACCCAGTACTTC	CASTRGRQETQYF
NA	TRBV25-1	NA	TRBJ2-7	TGTGCCAGCAGCCCTCGCTCGACAAAGCAGTACTTC	CASSPRSTKQYF
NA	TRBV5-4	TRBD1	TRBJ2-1	TGTGCCAGCAGCTTGCCTGCAGGGGGCGAGAATGAGCAGTTCTTC	CASSLPAGGENEQFF